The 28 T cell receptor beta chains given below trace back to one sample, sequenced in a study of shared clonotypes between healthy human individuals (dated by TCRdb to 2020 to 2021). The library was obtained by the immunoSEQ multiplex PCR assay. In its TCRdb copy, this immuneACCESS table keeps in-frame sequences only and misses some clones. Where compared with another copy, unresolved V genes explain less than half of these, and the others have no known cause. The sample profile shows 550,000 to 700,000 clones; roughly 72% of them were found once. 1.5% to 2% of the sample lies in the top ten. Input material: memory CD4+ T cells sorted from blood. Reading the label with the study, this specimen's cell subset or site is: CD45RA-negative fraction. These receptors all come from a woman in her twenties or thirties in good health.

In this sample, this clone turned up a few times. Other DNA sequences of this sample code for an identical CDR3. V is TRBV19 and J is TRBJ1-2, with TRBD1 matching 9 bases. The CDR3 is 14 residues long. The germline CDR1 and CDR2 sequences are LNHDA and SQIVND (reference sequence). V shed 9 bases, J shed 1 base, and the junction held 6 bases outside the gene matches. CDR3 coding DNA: TGTGCCAGCCGGCCGGGACAGGGTAACTATGGCTACACCTTC. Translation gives CASRPGQGNYGYTF.

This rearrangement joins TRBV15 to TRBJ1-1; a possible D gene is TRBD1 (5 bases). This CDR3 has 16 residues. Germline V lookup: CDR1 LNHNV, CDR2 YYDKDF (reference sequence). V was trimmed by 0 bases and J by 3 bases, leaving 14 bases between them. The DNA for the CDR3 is TGTGCCACCAGCAGAGAGTTGTCAGGGACGGACACTGAAGCTTTCTTT. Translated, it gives CATSRELSGTDTEAFF.

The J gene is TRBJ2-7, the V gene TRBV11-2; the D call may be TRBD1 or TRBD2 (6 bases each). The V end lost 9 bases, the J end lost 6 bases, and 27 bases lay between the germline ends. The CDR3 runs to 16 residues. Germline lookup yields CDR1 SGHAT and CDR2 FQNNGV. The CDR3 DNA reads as TGTGCCAGTCTATCCGCCGGGGGCGCCGGGGATGGCGAGCAGTACTTC. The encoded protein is CASLSAGGAGDGEQYF. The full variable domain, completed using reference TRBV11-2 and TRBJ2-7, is EAGVAQSPRYKIIEKRQSVAFWCNPISGHATLYWYQQILGQGPKLLIQFQNNGVVDDSQLPKDRFSAERLKGVDSTLKIQPAKLEDSAVYLCASLSAGGAGDGEQYFGPGTRLTVT.

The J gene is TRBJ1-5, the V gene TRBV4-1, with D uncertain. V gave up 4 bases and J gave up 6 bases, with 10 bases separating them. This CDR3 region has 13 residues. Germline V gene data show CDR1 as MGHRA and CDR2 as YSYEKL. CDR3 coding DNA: TGCGCCAGCAGCCTAGAAAACCGTCAGCCCCAGCATTTT. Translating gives CASSLENRQPQHF.

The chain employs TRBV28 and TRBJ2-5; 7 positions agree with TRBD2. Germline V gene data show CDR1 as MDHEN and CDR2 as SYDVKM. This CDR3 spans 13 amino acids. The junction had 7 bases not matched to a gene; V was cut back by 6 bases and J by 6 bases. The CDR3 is CASSGAGEQTQYF. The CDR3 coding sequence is TGTGCCAGCAGCGGGGCGGGAGAGCAGACCCAGTACTTC.

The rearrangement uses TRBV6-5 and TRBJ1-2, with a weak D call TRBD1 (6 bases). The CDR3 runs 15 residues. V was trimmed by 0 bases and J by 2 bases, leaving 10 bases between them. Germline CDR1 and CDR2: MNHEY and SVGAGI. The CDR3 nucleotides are TGTGCCAGCAGTTACTCCGGGACAACAAACTATGGCTACACCTTC. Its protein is CASSYSGTTNYGYTF.

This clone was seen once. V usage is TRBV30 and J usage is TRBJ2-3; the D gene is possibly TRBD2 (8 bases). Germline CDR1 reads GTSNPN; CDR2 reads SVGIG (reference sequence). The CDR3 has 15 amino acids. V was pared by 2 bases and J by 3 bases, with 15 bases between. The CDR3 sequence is CAWSKGASGTDTQYF. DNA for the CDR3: TGTGCCTGGAGTAAGGGGGCTAGCGGGACAGATACGCAGTATTTT.

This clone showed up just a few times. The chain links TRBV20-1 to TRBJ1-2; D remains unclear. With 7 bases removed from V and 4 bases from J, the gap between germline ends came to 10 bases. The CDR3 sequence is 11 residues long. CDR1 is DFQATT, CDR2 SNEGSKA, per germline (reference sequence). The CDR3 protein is CSGIGPYGYTF. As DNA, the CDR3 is TGCAGTGGAATCGGTCCCTATGGCTACACCTTC.

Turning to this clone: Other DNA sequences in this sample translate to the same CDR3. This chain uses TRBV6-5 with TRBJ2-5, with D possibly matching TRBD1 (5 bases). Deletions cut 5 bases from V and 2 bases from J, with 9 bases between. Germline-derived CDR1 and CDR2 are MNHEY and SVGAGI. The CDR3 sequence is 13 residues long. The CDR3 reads CASSRQFQETQYF. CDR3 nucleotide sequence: TGTGCCAGCAGTCGACAGTTTCAAGAGACCCAGTACTTC.

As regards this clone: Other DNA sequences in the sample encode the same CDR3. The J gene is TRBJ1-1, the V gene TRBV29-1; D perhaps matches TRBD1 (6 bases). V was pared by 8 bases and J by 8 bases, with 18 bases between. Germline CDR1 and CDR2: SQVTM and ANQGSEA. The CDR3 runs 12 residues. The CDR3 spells CSLADPGAEAFF. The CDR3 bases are TGCAGCCTCGCGGACCCGGGGGCCGAAGCTTTCTTT.

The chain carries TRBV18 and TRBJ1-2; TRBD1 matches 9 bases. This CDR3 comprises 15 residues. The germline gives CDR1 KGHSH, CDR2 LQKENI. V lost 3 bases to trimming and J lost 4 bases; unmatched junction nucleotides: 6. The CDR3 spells CASSPRTGEAYGYTF. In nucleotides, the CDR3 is TGTGCCAGCTCACCGAGGACAGGGGAGGCCTATGGCTACACCTTC.

The chain's CDR3 is CASGRDLLTTNEKLFF. Here the CDR3 DNA reads TGTGCCAGTGGCCGGGACCTTCTTACAACTAATGAAAAACTGTTTTTT. The V gene is TRBV2, the J gene TRBJ1-4, with D possibly being TRBD1 (5 bases). The CDR3 extends over 16 amino acids. Germline V gene sequence: CDR1 SNHLY, CDR2 FYNNEI. V was pared by 9 bases and J by 0 bases, with 17 bases between.

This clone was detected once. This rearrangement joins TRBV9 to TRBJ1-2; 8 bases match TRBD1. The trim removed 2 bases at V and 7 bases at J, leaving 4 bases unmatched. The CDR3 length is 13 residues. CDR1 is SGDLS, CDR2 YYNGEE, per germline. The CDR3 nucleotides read TGTGCCAGCAGCGTCTTACAGGGGGGTGGCTACACCTTC. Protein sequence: CASSVLQGGGYTF.

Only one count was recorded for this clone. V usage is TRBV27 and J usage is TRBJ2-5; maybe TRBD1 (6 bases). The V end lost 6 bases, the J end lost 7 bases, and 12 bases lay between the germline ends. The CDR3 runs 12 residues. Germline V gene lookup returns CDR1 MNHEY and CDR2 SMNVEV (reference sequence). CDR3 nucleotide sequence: TGTGCCAGCAGGACGGAAGGGGGGACCCAGTACTTC. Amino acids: CASRTEGGTQYF.

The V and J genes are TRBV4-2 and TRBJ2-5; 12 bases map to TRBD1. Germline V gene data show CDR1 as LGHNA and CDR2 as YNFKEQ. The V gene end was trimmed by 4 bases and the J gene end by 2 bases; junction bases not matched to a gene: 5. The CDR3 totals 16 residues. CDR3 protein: CASSLGTGGYQETQYF. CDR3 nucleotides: TGTGCCAGCAGCCTCGGGACAGGGGGCTATCAAGAGACCCAGTACTTC.

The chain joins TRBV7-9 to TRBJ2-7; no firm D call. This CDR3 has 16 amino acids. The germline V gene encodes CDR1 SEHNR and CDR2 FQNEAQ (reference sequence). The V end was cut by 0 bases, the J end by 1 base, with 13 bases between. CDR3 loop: CASSLADRVESYEQYF. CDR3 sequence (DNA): TGTGCCAGCAGCTTAGCCGACCGGGTGGAGTCCTACGAGCAGTACTTC.

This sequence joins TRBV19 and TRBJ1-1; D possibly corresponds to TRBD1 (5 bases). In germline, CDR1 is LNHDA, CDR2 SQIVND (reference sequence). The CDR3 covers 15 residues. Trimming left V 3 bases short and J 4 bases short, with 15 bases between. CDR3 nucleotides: TGTGCCAGTAGTATCTTTGGGGGTGCGGTCACTGAAGCTTTCTTT. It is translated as CASSIFGGAVTEAFF.

The CDR3 coding sequence is TGTGCCAGCAGCTTAGATCTAGCGGGGTACAATGAGCAGTTCTTC. Translation: CASSLDLAGYNEQFF. The rearrangement uses TRBV11-3 and TRBJ2-1; 9 positions agree with TRBD2. V was clipped by 0 bases and J by 4 bases; unmatched bases: 1. This CDR3 has 15 amino acids. CDR1 and CDR2 (germline): SGHNT, YENEEA.

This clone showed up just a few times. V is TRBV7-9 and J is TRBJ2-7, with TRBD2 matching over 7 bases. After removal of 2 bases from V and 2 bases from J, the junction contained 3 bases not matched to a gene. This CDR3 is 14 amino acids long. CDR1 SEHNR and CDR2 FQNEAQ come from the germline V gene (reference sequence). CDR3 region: CASSLWEGPYEQYF. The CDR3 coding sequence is TGTGCCAGCAGCTTATGGGAGGGGCCCTACGAGCAGTACTTC.

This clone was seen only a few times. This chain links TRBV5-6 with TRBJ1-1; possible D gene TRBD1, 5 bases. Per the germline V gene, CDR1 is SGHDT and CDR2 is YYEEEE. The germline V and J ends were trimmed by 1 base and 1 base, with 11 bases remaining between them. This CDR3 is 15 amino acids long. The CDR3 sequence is CASSLFQGSNTEAFF. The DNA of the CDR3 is TGTGCCAGCAGCTTGTTCCAGGGATCGAACACTGAAGCTTTCTTT.

DNA for the CDR3: TGTGCCAGCAGCCAAGAGTGGAAACAGGGGTCCATCGGGGAGCTGTTTTTT. Protein sequence: CASSQEWKQGSIGELFF. The J gene is TRBJ2-2, the V gene TRBV7-9, with 7 bases fitting TRBD1. CDR1 is SEHNR and CDR2 is FQNEAQ in the germline V gene (reference sequence). The CDR3 consists of 17 residues. With V trimmed by 5 bases and J by 7 bases, 16 bases remained unmatched. Full variable domain (rest looked up from reference TRBV7-9 and TRBJ2-2): DTGVSQNPRHKITKRGQNVTFRCDPISEHNRLYWYRQTLGQGPEFLTYFQNEAQLEKSRLLSDRFSAERPKGSFSTLEIQRTEQGDSAMYLCASSQEWKQGSIGELFFGEGSRLTVL.

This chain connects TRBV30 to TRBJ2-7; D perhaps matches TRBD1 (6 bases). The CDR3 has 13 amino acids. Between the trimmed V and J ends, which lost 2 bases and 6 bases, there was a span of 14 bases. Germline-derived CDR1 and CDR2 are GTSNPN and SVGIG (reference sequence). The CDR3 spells CAWSIVGAGEQYF. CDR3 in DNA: TGTGCCTGGAGTATAGTGGGGGCTGGCGAGCAGTACTTC.

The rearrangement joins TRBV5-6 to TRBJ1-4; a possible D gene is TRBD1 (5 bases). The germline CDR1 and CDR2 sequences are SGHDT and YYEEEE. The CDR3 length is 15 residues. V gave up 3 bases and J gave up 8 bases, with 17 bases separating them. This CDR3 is CASSSPGTAEEKLFF. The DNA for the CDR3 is TGTGCCAGCAGCTCCCCGGGGACGGCCGAGGAAAAACTGTTTTTT.

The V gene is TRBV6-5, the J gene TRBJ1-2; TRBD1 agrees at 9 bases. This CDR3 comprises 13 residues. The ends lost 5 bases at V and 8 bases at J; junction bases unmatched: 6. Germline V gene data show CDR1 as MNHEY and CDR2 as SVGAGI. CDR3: CASSKGQGGGYTF. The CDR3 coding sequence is TGTGCCAGCAGTAAGGGACAGGGAGGAGGCTACACCTTC.

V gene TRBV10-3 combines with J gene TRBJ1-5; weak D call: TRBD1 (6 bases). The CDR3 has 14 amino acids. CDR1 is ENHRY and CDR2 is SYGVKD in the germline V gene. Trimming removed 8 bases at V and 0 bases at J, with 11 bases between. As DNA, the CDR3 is TGTGCCATCGGGGACATCTATAGCAATCAGCCCCAGCATTTT. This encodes CAIGDIYSNQPQHF.

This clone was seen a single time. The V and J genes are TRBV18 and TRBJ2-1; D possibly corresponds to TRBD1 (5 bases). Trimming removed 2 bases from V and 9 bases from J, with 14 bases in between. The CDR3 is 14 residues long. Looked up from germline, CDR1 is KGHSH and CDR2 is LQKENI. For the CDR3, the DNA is TGTGCCAGCTCACCAGGGCAGGGAAGGGTTGAGCAGTTCTTC. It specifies CASSPGQGRVEQFF. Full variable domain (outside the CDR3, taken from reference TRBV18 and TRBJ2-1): NAGVMQNPRHLVRRRGQEARLRCSPMKGHSHVYWYRQLPEEGLKFMVYLQKENIIDESGMPKERFSAEFPKEGPSILRIQQVVRGDSAAYFCASSPGQGRVEQFFGPGTRLTVL.

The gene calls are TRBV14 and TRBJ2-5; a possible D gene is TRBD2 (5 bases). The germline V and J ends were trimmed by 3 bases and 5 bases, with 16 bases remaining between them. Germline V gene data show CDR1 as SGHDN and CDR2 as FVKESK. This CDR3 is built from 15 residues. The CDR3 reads CASSHLTGRGETQYF. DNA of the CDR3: TGTGCCAGCAGCCACCTGACGGGCCGCGGGGAGACCCAGTACTTC. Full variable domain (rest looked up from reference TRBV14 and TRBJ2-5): EAGVTQFPSHSVIEKGQTVTLRCDPISGHDNLYWYRRVMGKEIKFLLHFVKESKQDESGMPNNRFLAERTGGTYSTLKVQPAELEDSGVYFCASSHLTGRGETQYFGPGTRLLVL.

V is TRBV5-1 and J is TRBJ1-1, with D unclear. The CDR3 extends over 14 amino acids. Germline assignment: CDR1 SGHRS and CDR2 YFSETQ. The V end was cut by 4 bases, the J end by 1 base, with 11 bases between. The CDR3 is CASSPWTENTEAFF. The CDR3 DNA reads TGCGCCAGCAGCCCTTGGACGGAGAACACTGAAGCTTTCTTT.